Below are 21 T cell receptor beta chains sequenced from a single sample in a study of beta chain features in type 1 diabetes. Every isolated RNA sample was fully reverse transcribed, so sequencing captured expressed TCRB transcripts. The method was immunoSEQ multiplex PCR; TCRdb's version includes in-frame clones alone and lacks a portion of them. Seen here are hundreds of thousands of clones, less than 20% observed once, and the top ten hold approximately 0.087%. Material: naive CD4+ T cells from blood. The receptors were sampled from a man between 18 and 35 years old in good health.

The rearrangement joins TRBV4-2 to TRBJ1-5, with 7 bases that match TRBD1. Trimming cost V 3 bases and J 6 bases; bases outside gene matches: 11. The CDR3 sequence is 16 residues long. Germline V CDR1 and CDR2: LGHNA, YNFKEQ. The CDR3 region is CASSQTTTGFGQPQHF. DNA for the CDR3: TGTGCCAGCAGCCAGACCACGACAGGGTTCGGTCAGCCCCAGCATTTT.

The chain combines TRBV4-2 with TRBJ2-1; TRBD2 aligns across 11 bases. The CDR3 is 16 residues long. Germline V lookup: CDR1 LGHNA, CDR2 YNFKEQ. The J segment lost 1 base and the V segment lost 4 bases, leaving 3 bases of the junction unmatched. CDR3 coding DNA: TGTGCCAGCAGCCGACGACTAGCGGGATCCTACAATGAGCAGTTCTTC. Its translation is CASSRRLAGSYNEQFF.

This clone was detected only a few times. The chain couples TRBV25-1 to TRBJ2-7; TRBD1 aligns across 10 bases. The germline gives CDR1 MGHDK, CDR2 SYGVNS. The V and J ends lost 3 bases and 0 bases, in that order; junction bases with no gene match: 2. This CDR3 has 15 amino acids. This chain's CDR3 is CASSEGQGSSYEQYF. DNA for the CDR3: TGTGCCAGCAGTGAGGGACAGGGGAGCTCCTACGAGCAGTACTTC.

The rearrangement links TRBV2 to TRBJ1-5; tentative D call: TRBD1 (5 bases). The V gene's germline CDR1 is SNHLY and CDR2 FYNNEI. Trimming removed 6 bases at V and 6 bases at J, with 15 bases between. The CDR3 loop spans 14 amino acids. In DNA, the CDR3 is TGTGCCAGCAGGAGGAGGGATCAGGGTCAGCCCCAGCATTTT. It codes for CASRRRDQGQPQHF.

The CDR3: CASTSVVLNTEAFF. CDR3 bases: TGTGCCAGCACGAGTGTAGTCTTGAACACTGAAGCTTTCTTT. V gene TRBV2 combines with J gene TRBJ1-1; no firm D call. V was cut by 7 bases and J by 0 bases, with 12 bases left in between. The CDR3 spans 14 residues. Germline V CDR1 and CDR2: SNHLY, FYNNEI.

The chain combines TRBV10-3 with TRBJ2-5; 7 nucleotides align to TRBD2. Trimming cost V 2 bases and J 2 bases; bases outside gene matches: 8. The CDR3 covers 16 residues. The V gene's germline CDR1 is ENHRY and CDR2 SYGVKD. CDR3 DNA: TGTGCCATCAGTGAGAGAGCGGGACCCCGTCAAGAGACCCAGTACTTC. Residues: CAISERAGPRQETQYF.

The table lists this clone with a few counts. CDR3 sequence: CAIFSGTEKNEQYF. The CDR3 DNA is TGTGCCATCTTCAGTGGGACAGAAAAAAACGAGCAGTACTTC. The rearrangement uses TRBV10-3 and TRBJ2-7, with TRBD1 matching over 7 bases. The V gene's germline CDR1 is ENHRY and CDR2 SYGVKD. The J segment lost 5 bases and the V segment lost 8 bases, leaving 12 bases of the junction unmatched. This CDR3 spans 14 amino acids.

The chain uses TRBV19 and TRBJ1-5; TRBD1 matches 10 bases. Germline assignment: CDR1 LNHDA and CDR2 SQIVND (reference sequence). V gave up 6 bases and J gave up 4 bases; unmatched junction bases: 6. The CDR3 runs to 15 residues. As DNA, the CDR3 is TGTGCCAGTAGACACGGGACAGGGGCGAATCAGCCCCAGCATTTT. Its protein is CASRHGTGANQPQHF.

J is TRBJ1-3 and V is TRBV30; the D gene is possibly TRBD1 (5 bases). Between the trimmed V and J ends, which lost 5 bases and 0 bases, there was a span of 14 bases. Per the germline V gene, CDR1 is GTSNPN and CDR2 is SVGIG (reference sequence). The CDR3 loop spans 15 amino acids. In DNA, the CDR3 is TGTGCCTGGCTTGACAGCCTCTTCTCTGGAAACACCATATATTTT. Residues: CAWLDSLFSGNTIYF.

CDR3 nucleotides: TGTGCCTGGAGTCCCGGGGCCTCAGGGGTCCACGAGCAGTACTTC. Its protein product is CAWSPGASGVHEQYF. V and J are TRBV30 and TRBJ2-7; weak D call: TRBD1 (6 bases). Germline CDR1 and CDR2: GTSNPN and SVGIG (reference sequence). Trimming cost V 2 bases and J 5 bases, with 19 bases left between them. There are 15 residues in the CDR3.

The rearrangement joins TRBV5-1 to TRBJ2-5; D is perhaps TRBD2 (6 bases). Germline V gene sequence: CDR1 SGHRS, CDR2 YFSETQ. V lost 1 base to trimming and J lost 2 bases, with 18 bases between them. This CDR3 contains 17 residues. The CDR3 sequence is CASSLRPTSSGQETQYF. The CDR3 bases are TGCGCCAGCAGCTTGAGGCCGACTAGTTCGGGGCAAGAGACCCAGTACTTC. The variable domain in full, with the rest retrieved from reference TRBV5-1 and TRBJ2-5, is KAGVTQTPRYLIKTRGQQVTLSCSPISGHRSVSWYQQTPGQGLQFLFEYFSETQRNKGNFPGRFSGRQFSNSRSEMNVSTLELGDSALYLCASSLRPTSSGQETQYFGPGTRLLVL.

This clone was seen a few times. The J gene is TRBJ2-7, the V gene TRBV29-1; D is uncertain. The V gene's germline CDR1 is SQVTM and CDR2 ANQGSEA. The CDR3 length is 13 residues. The ends were cut back, 4 bases at V and 0 bases at J, with 10 bases in the middle. The CDR3 reads CSVAAESSYEQYF. DNA for the CDR3: TGCAGCGTTGCGGCGGAGAGCTCCTACGAGCAGTACTTC.

CDR3 DNA: TGTGCCAGCAGCCCTAGTCTCGTCCCGGGCACCACAGATACGCAGTATTTT. Translation gives CASSPSLVPGTTDTQYF. The rearrangement uses TRBV7-2 and TRBJ2-3, with D uncertain. Trimming left V 5 bases short and J 2 bases short, with 20 bases between. In germline, CDR1 is SGHTA, CDR2 FQGNSA. The CDR3 covers 17 residues.

This clone was seen a handful of times. This chain uses TRBV10-3 with TRBJ2-5; the D is unclear. Deletions cut 3 bases from V and 1 base from J, with 6 bases between. The germline V gene has CDR1 ENHRY and CDR2 SYGVKD. The CDR3 runs 13 residues. The CDR3 is CAISDYPQETQYF. The CDR3 nucleotides are TGTGCCATCAGTGACTACCCCCAAGAGACCCAGTACTTC.

The rearrangement joins TRBV7-9 to TRBJ2-3; no clear D. This CDR3 has 13 amino acids. In germline, CDR1 is SEHNR, CDR2 FQNEAQ (reference sequence). V was clipped by 2 bases and J by 6 bases, with 9 bases between them. The CDR3 protein is CASSLLARDTQYF. The CDR3 region has the DNA TGTGCCAGCAGCTTACTTGCCAGGGATACGCAGTATTTT.

The chain uses TRBV28 and TRBJ2-7; a weak D match, TRBD1 (6 bases). From germline, CDR1 is MDHEN and CDR2 SYDVKM. The CDR3 covers 14 residues. Trimming took off 4 bases at V and 5 bases at J, with 15 bases between the two ends. The chain's CDR3 is CASSYPTGTNEQYF. The CDR3 DNA follows: TGTGCCAGCAGTTACCCGACAGGAACCAACGAGCAGTACTTC. The complete variable domain, with remaining parts taken from reference TRBV28 and TRBJ2-7, reads DVKVTQSSRYLVKRTGEKVFLECVQDMDHENMFWYRQDPGLGLRLIYFSYDVKMKEKGDIPEGYSVSREKKERFSLILESASTNQTSMYLCASSYPTGTNEQYFGPGTRLTVT.

The V and J genes are TRBV7-2 and TRBJ1-2; D remains unclear. V was trimmed by 1 base and J by 7 bases, leaving 7 bases between them. The germline V gene has CDR1 SGHTA and CDR2 FQGNSA. CDR3 length: 12 amino acids. The chain's CDR3 is CASSLVGFGYTF. DNA for the CDR3: TGTGCCAGCAGCTTAGTGGGGTTTGGCTACACCTTC.

This clone was observed a handful of times. The junction shows a germline mismatch at one end, possibly a read error. This chain links TRBV6-6 with TRBJ2-7; either TRBD1 or TRBD2 may supply D (5 bases each). The CDR3 contains 14 residues. The germline V gene has CDR1 MNHNY and CDR2 SVGAGI (reference sequence). CDR3 coding DNA: TGTGCCATCAGTGGGACGGCCGTCACCTACGAGCAGTACTTC. This encodes CAISGTAVTYEQYF.

A note on this clone: Other nucleotide sequences in the sample specify the same CDR3. The chain combines TRBV7-9 with TRBJ1-2; D ambiguous. Germline V gene lookup returns CDR1 SEHNR and CDR2 FQNEAQ (reference sequence). The CDR3 covers 11 residues. V was clipped by 2 bases and J by 2 bases, with 0 bases between them. This chain's CDR3 is CASSLNYGYTF. CDR3 bases: TGTGCCAGCAGCTTAAACTATGGCTACACCTTC.

Remarks on this clone: Other nucleotide sequences in the sample specify the same CDR3. The chain is built from TRBV7-9 and TRBJ2-5; D not resolved. Germline V gives CDR1 SEHNR, CDR2 FQNEAQ (reference sequence). V lost 2 bases, J lost 5 bases, and 3 bases lay in between. This CDR3 is 11 amino acids long. The CDR3 reads CASSLIETQYF. The CDR3 DNA follows: TGTGCCAGCAGCTTAATCGAGACCCAGTACTTC. Full variable domain (outside the CDR3, taken from reference TRBV7-9 and TRBJ2-5): DTGVSQNPRHKITKRGQNVTFRCDPISEHNRLYWYRQTLGQGPEFLTYFQNEAQLEKSRLLSDRFSAERPKGSFSTLEIQRTEQGDSAMYLCASSLIETQYFGPGTRLLVL.

This clone has more than one count but fewer than ten. The chain joins TRBV10-3 to TRBJ2-3; no clear D. V was cut by 8 bases and J by 2 bases, with 8 bases left in between. Per germline, CDR1 ENHRY and CDR2 SYGVKD. The CDR3 covers 12 residues. CDR3 in amino acids: CAIGPNTDTQYF. The CDR3, as DNA: TGTGCCATCGGGCCAAACACAGATACGCAGTATTTT.